This passage covers 7 T cell receptor beta chains from one sample sequenced in a study of blood T cells in healthy people across ages. A second PCR, run for roughly 7 to 12 cycles, used a sample-barcoded 5' primer plus a J-beta primer mix. From the 5' RACE reads, TCRdb called clonotypes with MiXCR, one entry per CDR3 protein. The repertoire includes around 1,000,000 distinct CDR3 sequences, less than 25% of them detected once, and around 0.75% sits in the top ten. The sample was also linked to a second study, of T cells of mothers and their children.

Sequenced: blood. The receptor source for this set is a girl aged 2 to 10 in good health.

This rearrangement joins TRBV7-9 to TRBJ2-1; tentatively, D is TRBD1 (5 bases). V shed 5 bases and J shed 9 bases, with 14 bases lying between them. Germline V gene sequence: CDR1 SEHNR, CDR2 FQNEAQ (reference sequence). This CDR3 has 13 amino acids. This chain's CDR3 is CASSPPGPSEQFF. The CDR3 DNA reads as TGTGCCAGCAGCCCTCCAGGGCCCTCTGAGCAGTTCTTC.

Only a few counts were recorded for this clonotype. The chain is built from TRBV9 and TRBJ2-1, with 9 bases lining up with TRBD2. V lost 0 bases and J lost 10; bases outside the gene matches: 5. From germline, CDR1 is SGDLS and CDR2 YYNGEE. This CDR3 is 14 amino acids long. The CDR3: CASSVGGTSREQFF. DNA for the CDR3: TGTGCCAGCAGCGTAGGTGGGACTAGCCGGGAGCAGTTCTTC.

This clonotype was seen a few times. V and J are TRBV20-1 and TRBJ2-4, with a tentative D call TRBD1 (5 bases). The end of the DNA aligns better with TRBJ2-7, so the J call may be wrong. Looked up from germline, CDR1 is DFQATT and CDR2 is SNEGSKA (reference sequence). The CDR3 spans 14 residues. The DNA of the CDR3 is TGCAGTGCCAATCAGGGCTCAGGTATATACGAGCAGTACTTC. Translated, it gives CSANQGSGIYEQYF.

This clonotype was seen more than once but under ten times. The chain has TRBV28 and TRBJ2-5, with D perhaps matching TRBD1 (5 bases). The J call may be faulty, since TRBJ2-7 better matches the DNA end. CDR1 is MDHEN, CDR2 SYDVKM, per germline. There are 14 residues in the CDR3. DNA of the CDR3: TGTGCCAGCAGTGCCGAGCAGGGCCACTACGAGCAGTACTTC. Its translation is CASSAEQGHYEQYF.

The rearrangement links TRBV21-1 to TRBJ1-1; the table gives TRBD1 as D, unverified against the DNA. TRBV21-1 is listed as a pseudogene. The length of the CDR3 is 15 residues. As DNA, the CDR3 is TGTGCCAGCAGCAAAGGCGGCGGGGGTAACACTGAAGCTTTCTTT. As protein: CASSKGGGGNTEAFF.

This clonotype was found a few times. V gene TRBV25-1 combines with J gene TRBJ1-4; D not certain. This CDR3 has 16 residues. Trimming removed 2 bases at V and 7 bases at J, with 17 bases between. CDR1 is MGHDK, CDR2 SYGVNS, per germline. The CDR3 DNA is TGTGCCAGCAGTGAAGGAGACCCCAGGTTAGGTGAAAAACTGTTTTTT. It specifies CASSEGDPRLGEKLFF.

The chain joins TRBV29-1 to TRBJ2-6; no clear D. Germline lookup yields CDR1 SQVTM and CDR2 ANQGSEA. The germline V and J ends were trimmed by 4 bases and 0 bases, with 10 bases remaining between them. CDR3 length: 15 residues. CDR3 sequence: CSVGGRGSGANVLTF. The DNA of the CDR3 is TGCAGCGTTGGCGGCCGCGGCTCTGGGGCCAACGTCCTGACTTTC.